The next 32 T cell receptor beta chains were all read from a single sample in a study of blood T cell repertoires in COVID-19. Profiled with immunoSEQ multiplex PCR; TCRdb holds only in-frame clones, not every one. Among 200,000 to 250,000 clones listed, around 84% were seen once. The sequenced sample was PBMCs or T cells enriched from blood (not recorded which). These receptors all come from a woman in her forties or fifties who had recovered from COVID-19.

The CDR3 nucleotides read TGCAGCGTTGCGTTGGACAGGGGGTCCACTGAAGCTTTCTTT. Translated, it gives CSVALDRGSTEAFF. The V call is TRBV29-1, the J call TRBJ1-1, with 10 bases that match TRBD1. CDR1 SQVTM and CDR2 ANQGSEA come from the germline V gene. J gave up 4 bases and V 4 bases, and 6 bases lay outside the gene matches. The CDR3 is made up of 14 amino acids.

The rearrangement links TRBV18 to TRBJ2-5, with 9 bases matching TRBD2. The CDR3 has 16 residues. The J segment lost 2 bases and the V segment lost 0 bases, leaving 4 bases of the junction unmatched. Germline values: CDR1 KGHSH, CDR2 LQKENI. CDR3 sequence: CASSPPSGRPQETQYF. The CDR3 DNA sequence: TGTGCCAGCTCACCACCTAGCGGGAGACCACAAGAGACCCAGTACTTC.

This clone appeared a few times. The chain links TRBV11-2 to TRBJ1-1; D not resolved. The CDR3 covers 13 residues. V was cut by 0 bases and J by 3 bases, with 5 bases left in between. From germline, CDR1 is SGHAT and CDR2 FQNNGV. The CDR3 loop is CASSLDSDTEAFF. The CDR3 DNA is TGTGCCAGCAGCTTAGATTCAGACACTGAAGCTTTCTTT.

This clone was recorded only once. This chain joins TRBV29-1 and TRBJ2-2, with unresolved D. The CDR3 is 15 amino acids. Trimming removed 4 bases from V and 0 bases from J, with 12 bases in between. Looked up from germline, CDR1 is SQVTM and CDR2 is ANQGSEA. CDR3 region: CSVGPGKTNTGELFF. CDR3 DNA: TGCAGCGTTGGTCCGGGTAAAACGAACACCGGGGAGCTGTTTTTT.

The CDR3: CASSLDGQFDQPQHF. The CDR3 bases are TGTGCCAGCAGCTTAGACGGACAGTTCGATCAGCCCCAGCATTTT. The V gene is TRBV7-8, the J gene TRBJ1-5, with a weak D call TRBD1 (6 bases). CDR1 and CDR2 (germline): SGHVS, FQNEAQ. The CDR3 loop spans 15 amino acids. Trimming cost V 1 base and J 5 bases, with 12 bases left between them.

The rearrangement uses TRBV2 and TRBJ1-6; D is perhaps TRBD1 (6 bases). V shed 6 bases and J shed 9 bases, with 18 bases lying between them. This CDR3 is built from 15 residues. CDR1 SNHLY and CDR2 FYNNEI come from the germline V gene. The CDR3 loop reads CASRVTGPSSSPLHF. In DNA form, the CDR3 reads TGTGCCAGCAGGGTTACAGGGCCTTCTTCTTCACCCCTCCACTTT.

J is TRBJ2-1 and V is TRBV11-2; 11 bases are shared with TRBD2. The germline gives CDR1 SGHAT, CDR2 FQNNGV. The CDR3 spans 15 residues. The V gene end was trimmed by 4 bases and the J gene end by 4 bases; junction bases not matched to a gene: 3. The CDR3 loop reads CASSSIAGGYNEQFF. In DNA form, the CDR3 reads TGTGCCAGCAGCTCGATAGCGGGAGGGTACAATGAGCAGTTCTTC.

The genes are TRBV10-1 and TRBJ2-7, with 9 bases fitting TRBD1. CDR3 length equals 15 residues. Germline V CDR1 and CDR2: WNHNN, SYGVQD (reference sequence). The J segment lost 3 bases and the V segment lost 8 bases, leaving 11 bases of the junction unmatched. The CDR3 here is CASRLGGTGLYEQYF. The DNA for the CDR3 is TGCGCCAGCCGGCTAGGGGGGACAGGGCTCTACGAGCAGTACTTC.

This clone was picked up one time. The gene calls are TRBV2 and TRBJ1-2; 12 bases line up with TRBD1. Germline V gene data show CDR1 as SNHLY and CDR2 as FYNNEI. This CDR3 contains 20 residues. The V and J ends lost 6 bases and 0 bases, in that order; junction bases with no gene match: 17. CDR3 protein: CASRGTGGAGLRPTNYGYTF. The DNA of the CDR3 is TGTGCCAGCAGGGGGACAGGGGGCGCGGGCCTGCGGCCAACTAACTATGGCTACACCTTC.

This clone was recorded only once. The chain employs TRBV28 and TRBJ2-7, with TRBD2 identical over 10 bases. This CDR3 contains 14 residues. J was trimmed by 4 bases and V by 3 bases; bases with no gene match: 3. Germline V gene lookup returns CDR1 MDHEN and CDR2 SYDVKM. The CDR3: CASSFPGLAYEQYF. CDR3 DNA: TGTGCCAGCAGTTTCCCGGGACTAGCGTACGAGCAGTACTTC.

The chain is built from TRBV28 and TRBJ2-5, with 9 bases lining up with TRBD1. From germline, CDR1 is MDHEN and CDR2 SYDVKM. Germline trimming cut 5 bases from V and 0 bases from J; bases unmatched to any gene: 10. The CDR3 runs to 17 residues. This chain's CDR3 is CASSPDRGGLHQETQYF. CDR3 in DNA: TGTGCCAGCAGTCCAGACAGGGGGGGTCTCCACCAAGAGACCCAGTACTTC.

The rearrangement links TRBV28 to TRBJ1-2, with D possibly being TRBD1 (5 bases). Germline V gene data show CDR1 as MDHEN and CDR2 as SYDVKM. The CDR3 spans 11 residues. The germline V and J ends were trimmed by 9 bases and 4 bases, with 9 bases remaining between them. The CDR3 DNA is TGTGCCAGTCGGGGGTCCTATGGCTACACCTTC. Its protein is CASRGSYGYTF.

This clone was observed once. The chain recombines TRBV24-1 with TRBJ2-1; 7 bases agree with TRBD2. V lost 4 bases and J lost 4; bases outside the gene matches: 6. Germline CDR1 KGHDR, CDR2 SFDVKD. The CDR3 spans 15 residues. The DNA for the CDR3 is TGTGCCACCAGTGAACACTCTAGCGGTTACAATGAGCAGTTCTTC. Residues: CATSEHSSGYNEQFF.

V gene TRBV6-1 combines with J gene TRBJ2-1; weak D call: TRBD1 (6 bases). Germline V CDR1 and CDR2: MNHNS, SASEGT. V was shortened by 0 bases and J by 1 base, with 10 bases between the two germline ends. This CDR3 is 16 amino acids long. The chain's CDR3 is CASSEAWDISYNEQFF. The CDR3 coding sequence is TGTGCCAGCAGTGAAGCCTGGGACATATCCTACAATGAGCAGTTCTTC.

There are a few counts of this clone. V gene TRBV7-3 combines with J gene TRBJ2-7; a possible D gene is TRBD1 (6 bases). Germline V gives CDR1 SGHTA, CDR2 FQGTGA. The CDR3 covers 15 residues. V lost 5 bases to trimming and J lost 0 bases, with 14 bases between them. As DNA, the CDR3 is TGTGCCAGCAGCCCATACGGGACAACCTCCTACGAGCAGTACTTC. This gives the protein CASSPYGTTSYEQYF.

This clone was found once. V gene TRBV6-6 combines with J gene TRBJ2-5, with TRBD2 identical over 7 bases. V lost 6 bases and J lost 5; bases outside the gene matches: 12. Germline V gene data show CDR1 as MNHNY and CDR2 as SVGAGI (reference sequence). The CDR3 loop spans 15 amino acids. CDR3: CASRPGDGRGETQYF. Written as DNA, the CDR3 is TGTGCCAGCAGGCCCGGGGACGGGCGGGGGGAGACCCAGTACTTC.

This clone was detected only once. This chain uses TRBV4-1 with TRBJ2-2, with TRBD2 as a possible D gene (5 bases). CDR3 length equals 19 residues. V was trimmed by 3 bases and J by 1 base, leaving 21 bases between them. Germline CDR1 is MGHRA and CDR2 is YSYEKL. In DNA, the CDR3 is TGCGCCAGCAGCCACGTGCAGGCCCCTGGCGGGTGGAACACCGGGGAGCTGTTTTTT. Protein sequence: CASSHVQAPGGWNTGELFF.

The chain employs TRBV12-3 or TRBV12-4 and TRBJ1-1; 8 positions agree with TRBD1. This CDR3 region has 13 residues. V shed 5 bases and J 5 bases; nucleotides not matched to a gene: 4. The CDR3 protein is CASSIQGGTEAFF. The CDR3 DNA is TGTGCCAGCAGTATACAGGGGGGAACTGAAGCTTTCTTT.

This chain uses TRBV5-4 with TRBJ2-5; D is perhaps TRBD2 (6 bases). The CDR3 has 14 residues. V was cut by 3 bases and J by 1 base, with 10 bases left in between. Germline V lookup: CDR1 SGHNT, CDR2 YYREEE (reference sequence). The CDR3 spells CASSSREPQETQYF. As DNA, the CDR3 is TGTGCCAGCAGCTCCCGGGAGCCCCAAGAGACCCAGTACTTC.

This clone was seen a single time. This chain connects TRBV27 to TRBJ1-4; D is unresolved. The CDR3 is 15 amino acids. Germline assignment: CDR1 MNHEY and CDR2 SMNVEV (reference sequence). Trimming removed 1 base at V and 0 bases at J, with 6 bases between. The CDR3 DNA follows: TGTGCCAGCAGTTTATTCTATGCAACTAATGAAAAACTGTTTTTT. Amino acids: CASSLFYATNEKLFF.

The gene calls are TRBV6-7 and TRBJ1-4; D ambiguous. TRBV6-7 is noted as an ORF with a role that remains uncertain. The CDR3 contains 17 residues. With 10 bases removed from V and 0 bases from J, the gap between germline ends came to 21 bases. In nucleotides, the CDR3 is TGTGCCACCTGGGAACCGGGAGGGAAGTCAACTAATGAAAAACTGTTTTTT. This sequence encodes CATWEPGGKSTNEKLFF.

The chain employs TRBV28 and TRBJ2-1; TRBD1 agrees at 7 bases. The CDR3 loop spans 14 amino acids. V lost 2 bases to trimming and J lost 3 bases; unmatched junction nucleotides: 1. Germline assignment: CDR1 MDHEN and CDR2 SYDVKM. Here the CDR3 DNA reads TGTGCCAGCAGTTTAGGGACAGACTACAATGAGCAGTTCTTC. Protein product: CASSLGTDYNEQFF.

The genes are TRBV19 and TRBJ1-5; 8 bases are shared with TRBD1. V lost 4 bases to trimming and J lost 4 bases; unmatched junction nucleotides: 9. This CDR3 is built from 16 residues. CDR1 is LNHDA, CDR2 SQIVND, per germline (reference sequence). Written as DNA, the CDR3 is TGTGCCAGTAGTAGAGACGGACAGGGCGATAATCAGCCCCAGCATTTT. The encoded protein is CASSRDGQGDNQPQHF.

V gene TRBV10-3 combines with J gene TRBJ2-2; 8 bases are shared with TRBD2. Looked up from germline, CDR1 is ENHRY and CDR2 is SYGVKD. V shed 2 bases and J 1 base; nucleotides not matched to a gene: 0. There are 15 residues in the CDR3. CDR3 in DNA: TGTGCCATCAGTGAGCTAGCGGGGAACACCGGGGAGCTGTTTTTT. It yields the protein CAISELAGNTGELFF.

The rearrangement uses TRBV7-9 and TRBJ1-1, with TRBD1 matching 7 bases. CDR3 length equals 15 residues. With V trimmed by 5 bases and J by 1 base, 7 bases remained unmatched. Germline V gene data show CDR1 as SEHNR and CDR2 as FQNEAQ (reference sequence). In DNA form, the CDR3 reads TGTGCCAGCAGCCGCATGGGACAGCAGAACACTGAAGCTTTCTTT. Residues: CASSRMGQQNTEAFF.

The gene calls are TRBV9 and TRBJ1-6, with D perhaps TRBD1 (6 bases). Germline V gives CDR1 SGDLS, CDR2 YYNGEE. The CDR3 covers 15 residues. V lost 4 bases and J 7 bases, leaving 15 bases between the germline ends. The CDR3 coding sequence is TGTGCCAGCAGCAGAGGGGGGGCAGAGAATTCACCCCTCCACTTT. Translating gives CASSRGGAENSPLHF.

J is TRBJ2-1 and V is TRBV2; 7 nucleotides line up with TRBD2. J lost 7 bases, V lost 6 bases, and 9 bases had no gene match. The CDR3 has 14 residues. Germline CDR1 is SNHLY and CDR2 is FYNNEI. CDR3 protein: CASRSLAEANEQFF. CDR3 coding DNA: TGTGCCAGCAGGAGTCTAGCGGAGGCGAATGAGCAGTTCTTC.

J is TRBJ2-4 and V is TRBV7-9; D might be TRBD2 (5 bases). Trimming took 1 base from V and 7 from J, leaving 11 bases between them. The CDR3 contains 14 residues. CDR1 and CDR2 from the germline V gene are SEHNR and FQNEAQ (reference sequence). CDR3 in amino acids: CASSLGRGLNIQYF. CDR3 coding DNA: TGTGCCAGCAGCTTAGGACGAGGGCTGAACATTCAGTACTTC.

This clone was seen a few times. This chain uses TRBV2 with TRBJ2-7; 8 bases agree with TRBD1. CDR3 length equals 14 residues. V lost 7 bases, J lost 0 bases, and 5 bases stayed unmatched. Germline V gives CDR1 SNHLY, CDR2 FYNNEI. CDR3 region: CASNQGAGSYEQYF. The CDR3 region has the DNA TGTGCCAGCAACCAGGGGGCCGGCTCCTACGAGCAGTACTTC.

The V call is TRBV10-3, the J call TRBJ2-7; 10 bases are shared with TRBD2. The CDR3 consists of 18 residues. Germline CDR1 ENHRY, CDR2 SYGVKD. Germline trimming cut 3 bases from V and 1 base from J; bases unmatched to any gene: 12. CDR3 sequence (DNA): TGTGCCATCAGTGACCCGGCCAGCGGGAGGGACAGTTCCTACGAGCAGTACTTC. The encoded protein is CAISDPASGRDSSYEQYF.

The chain recombines TRBV5-4 with TRBJ2-7, with 10 bases fitting TRBD1. Looked up from germline, CDR1 is SGHNT and CDR2 is YYREEE (reference sequence). The CDR3 totals 15 residues. Trimming took 3 bases from V and 7 from J; bases not matched to a gene: 10. The chain's CDR3 is CASSSPGTGAKEQYF. The CDR3 bases are TGTGCCAGCAGCTCGCCCGGGACAGGGGCTAAAGAGCAGTACTTC.

The V call is TRBV4-1, the J call TRBJ1-6, with TRBD1 matching 10 bases. The CDR3 length is 15 residues. CDR1 and CDR2 from the germline V gene are MGHRA and YSYEKL. Unmatched junction bases numbered 5, after V lost 5 bases and J lost 7 bases. In nucleotides, the CDR3 is TGCGCCAGCAGCAAAATGGGACAGGGGAATTCACCCCTCCACTTT. It translates to CASSKMGQGNSPLHF.